Following are 20 T cell receptor beta chains from one sample sequenced in a study of cytomegalovirus exposure and HLA in healthy donors (dated by TCRdb to about 2017). Library preparation employed the immunoSEQ multiplex PCR assay. For the multiplex PCR, a mixture combining 60 forward primers for TCR Vbeta segments and 13 reverse primers for TCR Jbeta segments was used. Held by TCRdb, this immuneACCESS table contains in-frame sequences only and omits some clones. Under half of the omission traces to an unresolved V gene where checked; the cause of the rest is unknown. The sample data list about 100,000 clones, and 73% of these were observed just once. The ten largest make up 3.5% to 4.5% of the sample. Sequenced material: PBMCs. The receptors were sampled from a man between 40 and 49 years old in good health and CMV-seronegative.

The chain employs TRBV6-5 and TRBJ2-7, with 8 nucleotides matching TRBD2. Germline values: CDR1 MNHEY, CDR2 SVGAGI. V shed 6 bases and J 2 bases; nucleotides not matched to a gene: 9. This CDR3 has 15 residues. CDR3 sequence (DNA): TGTGCCAGCAGCCTATTGGCGGGGGGACCCTACGAGCAGTACTTC. This gives the protein CASSLLAGGPYEQYF.

This clone was picked up a small number of times. The chain employs TRBV29-1 and TRBJ2-5; a possible D gene is TRBD1 (6 bases). The V gene lost 0 bases and the J gene lost 5 bases, with 13 bases spanning the gap. This CDR3 region has 14 residues. The germline V gene encodes CDR1 SQVTM and CDR2 ANQGSEA. The CDR3 coding sequence is TGCAGCGTTGAAGAAGTCGACAGGCGGGAGACCCAGTACTTC. Residues: CSVEEVDRRETQYF.

The rearrangement links TRBV5-7 to TRBJ2-7, with TRBD2 as a possible D gene (7 bases). TRBV5-7 has ORF status, its function being uncertain. The CDR3 contains 14 residues. Trimming took off 0 bases at V and 6 bases at J, with 13 bases between the two ends. The CDR3 protein is CASSLVGGLAEQYF. The CDR3 DNA sequence: TGTGCCAGCAGCTTGGTCGGGGGGCTGGCCGAGCAGTACTTC.

The chain is built from TRBV7-2 and TRBJ2-3; the match to TRBD2 covers 9 bases. The CDR3 is 16 residues long. CDR1 SGHTA and CDR2 FQGNSA come from the germline V gene. V trimming: 5 bases; J trimming: 2 bases; junction bases outside the gene matches: 8. CDR3 in amino acids: CASSLVAGADTDTQYF. CDR3 nucleotides: TGTGCCAGCAGCCTCGTAGCGGGGGCCGACACAGATACGCAGTATTTT.

This clone has just a few counts. This sequence joins TRBV4-3 and TRBJ2-3; D gene unclear. Deletions cut 4 bases from V and 8 bases from J, with 13 bases between. The CDR3 is 13 amino acids. Looked up from germline, CDR1 is LGHNA and CDR2 is YSLEER. The DNA of the CDR3 is TGCGCCAGCAGCCTGGAACTAACGGGTACGCAGTATTTT. It is translated as CASSLELTGTQYF.

The chain combines TRBV5-1 with TRBJ1-1, with 9 bases lining up with TRBD1. Germline V gene sequence: CDR1 SGHRS, CDR2 YFSETQ. The V gene end was trimmed by 4 bases and the J gene end by 6 bases; junction bases not matched to a gene: 10. CDR3 length: 15 residues. Here the CDR3 DNA reads TGCGCCAGCAGCCACCCGGGACAGGGCGACTCTGAAGCTTTCTTT. Translating it yields CASSHPGQGDSEAFF.

V usage is TRBV6-4 and J usage is TRBJ2-1; D not resolved. V was clipped by 3 bases and J by 5 bases, with 8 bases between them. Germline assignment: CDR1 MRHNA and CDR2 SNTAGT. The CDR3 has 13 residues. The CDR3 is CASSEAPDNEQFF. The CDR3 nucleotides read TGTGCCAGCAGTGAAGCTCCCGACAATGAGCAGTTCTTC.

This chain uses TRBV27 with TRBJ2-1; D perhaps matches TRBD2 (5 bases). Trimming cost V 0 bases and J 8 bases, with 8 bases left between them. Germline V lookup: CDR1 MNHEY, CDR2 SMNVEV (reference sequence). This CDR3 comprises 13 residues. DNA for the CDR3: TGTGCCAGCAGTTTATCTCGGGGAGATGAGCAGTTCTTC. This codes for CASSLSRGDEQFF.

V gene TRBV7-9 combines with J gene TRBJ2-1, with 9 bases fitting TRBD1. The V gene's germline CDR1 is SEHNR and CDR2 FQNEAQ (reference sequence). CDR3 length: 15 residues. V dropped 1 base and J dropped 7; count of bases not matched to a gene: 5. The CDR3 nucleotides read TGTGCCAGCAGCTTAGATGGGACAGGGTCTAATGAGCAGTTCTTC. Amino acid sequence: CASSLDGTGSNEQFF.

The chain links TRBV27 to TRBJ2-2, with TRBD1 matching 7 bases. Trimming at V came to 3 bases and at J to 3 bases, leaving 7 bases not matched to a gene. The germline V gene has CDR1 MNHEY and CDR2 SMNVEV (reference sequence). The length of the CDR3 is 16 residues. The chain's CDR3 is CASSLDGTAHTGELFF. As DNA, the CDR3 is TGTGCCAGCAGTTTGGACGGGACAGCACACACCGGGGAGCTGTTTTTT.

The V call is TRBV7-2, the J call TRBJ1-4, with 9 bases lining up with TRBD1. V shed 1 base and J 8 bases; nucleotides not matched to a gene: 8. Per germline, CDR1 SGHTA and CDR2 FQGNSA. The CDR3 length is 16 residues. The CDR3 loop is CASSLGWDREAEKLFF. In DNA, the CDR3 is TGTGCCAGCAGCTTAGGTTGGGACAGGGAGGCCGAAAAACTGTTTTTT.

This clone turned up a few times. V and J are TRBV2 and TRBJ1-5, with 7 bases matching TRBD1. Trimming cost V 8 bases and J 2 bases; bases outside gene matches: 6. The CDR3 spans 14 residues. In germline, CDR1 is SNHLY, CDR2 FYNNEI. The CDR3 bases are TGTGCCAGCGGAAGACAGGGAGGCAATCAGCCCCAGCATTTT. It translates to CASGRQGGNQPQHF.

This chain joins TRBV7-9 and TRBJ2-3, with D possibly matching TRBD2 (7 bases). Trimming cost V 1 base and J 4 bases, with 9 bases left between them. This CDR3 spans 14 amino acids. CDR1 and CDR2 (germline): SEHNR, FQNEAQ (reference sequence). The CDR3, as DNA: TGTGCCAGCAGCTTAGAAGGGGGGGCAGATACGCAGTATTTT. This codes for CASSLEGGADTQYF.

J is TRBJ2-3 and V is TRBV18, with a tentative D call TRBD1 (5 bases). CDR3 length: 14 residues. Trimming cost V 6 bases and J 7 bases, with 17 bases left between them. Germline lookup yields CDR1 KGHSH and CDR2 LQKENI. Here the CDR3 reads CASSQGPDSYTQYF. CDR3 bases: TGTGCCAGCTCCCAGGGCCCCGACAGTTATACGCAGTATTTT.

The V and J genes are TRBV7-6 and TRBJ1-4, with TRBD1 matching 11 bases. The germline V gene encodes CDR1 SGHVS and CDR2 FNYEAQ. V trimming: 5 bases; J trimming: 7 bases; junction bases outside the gene matches: 12. CDR3 length: 17 amino acids. As DNA, the CDR3 is TGTGCCAGCAGCCGCACCGGGACAGGGGGTCCGAGTGAAAAACTGTTTTTT. Protein sequence: CASSRTGTGGPSEKLFF.

The chain links TRBV7-9 to TRBJ1-1; tentatively, D is TRBD1 (5 bases). Germline CDR1 SEHNR, CDR2 FQNEAQ (reference sequence). Trimming left V 2 bases short and J 7 bases short, with 14 bases between. The CDR3 is 14 residues long. Written as DNA, the CDR3 is TGTGCCAGCAGCTTATTCGCAGGGAATGGTGAAGCTTTCTTT. It yields the protein CASSLFAGNGEAFF.

CDR3 DNA sequence: TGTGCCAGTACGGGGGGATTCCAGGCACCGAGCAATCAGCCCCAGCATTTT. Translated: CASTGGFQAPSNQPQHF. V usage is TRBV19 and J usage is TRBJ1-5, with a weak D call TRBD1 (5 bases). CDR3 length: 17 residues. V gave up 7 bases and J gave up 1 base, with 20 bases separating them. The germline gives CDR1 LNHDA, CDR2 SQIVND (reference sequence).

The chain has TRBV29-1 and TRBJ2-7; D might be TRBD2 (5 bases). V dropped 5 bases and J dropped 1 base, with 15 bases sitting between them. Germline V gives CDR1 SQVTM, CDR2 ANQGSEA. This CDR3 has 14 amino acids. The CDR3 DNA reads as TGCAGCGTTTATTCGAGAGGGAAATCCTACGAGCAGTACTTC. This sequence encodes CSVYSRGKSYEQYF.

The chain combines TRBV7-2 with TRBJ1-2; 7 bases map to TRBD1. Looked up from germline, CDR1 is SGHTA and CDR2 is FQGNSA. The CDR3 is 13 residues long. V was clipped by 4 bases and J by 4 bases; unmatched bases: 3. CDR3 sequence (DNA): TGTGCCAGCAGCTCACAGGGGATCTATGGCTACACCTTC. Protein sequence: CASSSQGIYGYTF.

This clone appeared a few times. The chain joins TRBV10-3 to TRBJ1-1, with 11 bases identical to TRBD1. This CDR3 spans 13 amino acids. Germline V gives CDR1 ENHRY, CDR2 SYGVKD. Losses at the gene ends were 10 bases for V and 4 bases for J; bases not matched to a gene: 5. CDR3 in amino acids: CATTGTGGTEAFF. CDR3 DNA sequence: TGTGCCACAACCGGGACAGGGGGCACTGAAGCTTTCTTT.